This T cell receptor beta chain was retrieved from a study of cytomegalovirus exposure and HLA in healthy donors. In the study overall: It was reported in a later analysis that the 120 validation repertoires used the same platform as the approximately 670 first-cohort repertoires.

Note on this clone: The antigen is unknown.

Assay used: immunoSEQ multiplex PCR; TCRdb lists only in-frame clones, some missing. Among about 110,000 clones listed, about 88% were seen once. The CDR3 is 19 amino acids. Germline CDR1 is SGHTA and CDR2 is FQGNSA. J was trimmed by 1 base and V by 6 bases; bases with no gene match: 15. Whole-study findings and limits: Rare TCR sequences predominated, though certain public TCRs were found in many donors. The listing of roughly 160 TCR beta chains classed them as cytomegalovirus-associated.

This sequence was found in a woman between 18 and 29 years old in good health and CMV-seronegative. Sequenced: PBMCs. V usage is TRBV7-2 and J usage is TRBJ1-5, with 10 nucleotides matching TRBD1. Written as DNA, the CDR3 is TGTGCCAGCAGACGATCCGGGACAGGGGAGGTAAGGAGCAATCAGCCCCAGCATTTT. This translates into CASRRSGTGEVRSNQPQHF.